This T cell receptor (beta chain) came from a study of cytomegalovirus exposure and HLA in healthy donors. For the study at large: Unique TCR beta sequences numbering some 120 million came from 150 million to 200 million T cells in an earlier analysis.

Turning to this clone: Its antigen is undetermined.

The PCR had 60 Vbeta and 13 Jbeta primers. Method: immunoSEQ multiplex PCR; TCRdb's copy keeps in-frame clones and lacks some. The data hold approximately 150,000 clones, with roughly three quarters observed a single time. Looked up from germline, CDR1 is LGHNA and CDR2 is YNFKEQ. The V gene end was trimmed by 3 bases and the J gene end by 1 base; junction bases not matched to a gene: 7. The CDR3 contains 17 residues. Study observations and caveats: The classifier reportedly diagnosed cytomegalovirus status with high specificity and sensitivity.

The source of this sequence is a woman between 35 and 50 years old in good health and CMV-seropositive. Sequenced: PBMCs. The rearrangement uses TRBV4-2 and TRBJ2-3; 10 bases map to TRBD2. CDR3 sequence reads: CASSQVTSGVRTDTQYF. CDR3 in DNA: TGTGCCAGCAGCCAGGTTACTAGCGGGGTTCGCACAGATACGCAGTATTTT.